This is a list of T cell receptor beta chains from one sample in a study of T cell responses to AZD1222 COVID-19 vaccine. The table came from immunoSEQ multiplex PCR; TCRdb's copy has only in-frame clones and leaves some out. This table holds approximately 70,000 clones, 70% to 90% found once. This specimen consisted of peripheral blood, obtained on day 0 of AZD1222 vaccination. Receptors were obtained from an adult in good health. Each CDR3 is given with its conserved first and last residue. The D gene is left open where the match is weak. For some rows the clone size is stated as once, few or many, or as a class when expanded; others skip it.

cdr3_aa: CASSSGTGGDQPQHF; cdr3_nt: TGTGCCAGCAGCTCCGGGACAGGGGGGGATCAGCCCCAGCATTTT; cdr3_length: 15; clone_size: .; d_call: TRBD1; j_call: TRBJ1-5; v_call: TRBV9
cdr3_aa: CASSMEAGGDTQYF; cdr3_nt: TGTGCCAGTAGTATGGAAGCGGGAGGCGATACGCAGTATTTT; cdr3_length: 14; clone_size: .; d_call: TRBD2; j_call: TRBJ2-3; v_call: TRBV19
cdr3_aa: CASSLEHTYEQYF; cdr3_nt: TGTGCCAGCAGCTTGGAACACACCTACGAGCAGTACTTC; cdr3_length: 13; clone_size: few; d_call: .; j_call: TRBJ2-7; v_call: TRBV5-5
cdr3_aa: CASSEIGYEQFF; cdr3_nt: TGTGCCAGCAGTGAGATTGGGTATGAGCAGTTCTTC; cdr3_length: 12; clone_size: .; d_call: .; j_call: TRBJ2-1; v_call: TRBV6-1
cdr3_aa: CSVPGQGDQPQHF; cdr3_nt: TGCAGCGTACCCGGACAGGGAGACCAGCCCCAGCATTTT; cdr3_length: 13; clone_size: .; d_call: TRBD1; j_call: TRBJ1-5; v_call: TRBV29-1
cdr3_aa: CASKQSNQPQHF; cdr3_nt: TGTGCCAGCAAACAGAGCAATCAGCCCCAGCATTTT; cdr3_length: 12; clone_size: .; d_call: .; j_call: TRBJ1-5; v_call: TRBV2
cdr3_aa: CASSKRQGSGTEAFF; cdr3_nt: TGTGCCAGCAGTAAAAGACAGGGGTCGGGCACTGAAGCTTTCTTT; cdr3_length: 15; clone_size: .; d_call: TRBD1; j_call: TRBJ1-1; v_call: TRBV2
cdr3_aa: CASSLRGSSSPLHF; cdr3_nt: TGTGCCAGCAGCTTACGGGGAAGTAGTTCACCCCTCCACTTT; cdr3_length: 14; clone_size: .; d_call: .; j_call: TRBJ1-6; v_call: TRBV7-2
cdr3_aa: CASTSCGSDGYTF; cdr3_nt: TGTGCCAGCACCTCTTGCGGCTCGGATGGCTACACCTTC; cdr3_length: 13; clone_size: .; d_call: .; j_call: TRBJ1-2; v_call: TRBV21-1
cdr3_aa: CASRVRATYEQYF; cdr3_nt: TGTGCCAGCAGAGTAAGGGCCACCTACGAGCAGTACTTC; cdr3_length: 13; clone_size: once; d_call: .; j_call: TRBJ2-7; v_call: TRBV28
cdr3_aa: CSVDRLQGNEQFF; cdr3_nt: TGCAGCGTTGACCGATTACAGGGAAATGAGCAGTTCTTC; cdr3_length: 13; clone_size: .; d_call: .; j_call: TRBJ2-1; v_call: TRBV29-1
cdr3_aa: CASSTHRQAHTDTQYF; cdr3_nt: TGTGCCAGCAGCACTCACCGACAGGCACACACAGATACGCAGTATTTT; cdr3_length: 16; clone_size: .; d_call: .; j_call: TRBJ2-3; v_call: TRBV21-1
cdr3_aa: CASSAGRISNQPQHF; cdr3_nt: TGTGCCAGCAGTGCGGGACGGATTAGCAATCAGCCCCAGCATTTT; cdr3_length: 15; clone_size: .; d_call: .; j_call: TRBJ1-5; v_call: TRBV2
cdr3_aa: CASSPRVGNDEYNEQFF; cdr3_nt: TGTGCCAGCTCCCCCCGAGTAGGTAACGACGAGTACAATGAGCAGTTCTTC; cdr3_length: 17; clone_size: .; d_call: .; j_call: TRBJ2-1; v_call: TRBV18